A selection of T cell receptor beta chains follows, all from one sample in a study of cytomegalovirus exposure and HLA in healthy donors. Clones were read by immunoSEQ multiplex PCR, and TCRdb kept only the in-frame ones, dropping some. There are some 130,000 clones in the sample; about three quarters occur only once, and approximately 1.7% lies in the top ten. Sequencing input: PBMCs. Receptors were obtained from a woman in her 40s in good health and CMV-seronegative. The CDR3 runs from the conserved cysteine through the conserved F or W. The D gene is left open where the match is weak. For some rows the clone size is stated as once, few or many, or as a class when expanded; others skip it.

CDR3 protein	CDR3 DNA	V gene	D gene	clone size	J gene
CASTTAGAPYEQYF	TGTGCCAGCACAACAGCGGGAGCACCCTACGAGCAGTACTTC	TRBV6-5	TRBD2	.	TRBJ2-7
CASSALAGLSSYEQYF	TGTGCCAGCAGCGCCCTAGCGGGGCTCAGCTCCTACGAGCAGTACTTC	TRBV7-2	TRBD2	.	TRBJ2-7
CASPPGLAGFSSYNEQFF	TGTGCCAGCCCTCCGGGACTAGCGGGGTTTAGCTCCTACAATGAGCAGTTCTTC	TRBV19	TRBD2	.	TRBJ2-1
CSAEGTGGTEAFF	TGCAGCGCGGAGGGGACAGGGGGAACTGAAGCTTTCTTT	TRBV29-1	TRBD1	.	TRBJ1-1
CASSISRVRADTQYF	TGTGCCAGTAGTATTTCGAGGGTCCGAGCAGATACGCAGTATTTT	TRBV19	.	.	TRBJ2-3
CASTPSTNSGANVLTF	TGTGCCAGCACCCCGTCTACTAACTCTGGGGCCAACGTCCTGACTTTC	TRBV28	.	.	TRBJ2-6
CASSVTLSGLAGSTDTQYF	TGTGCCAGCAGCGTCACCCTATCAGGACTAGCGGGAAGCACAGATACGCAGTATTTT	TRBV9	TRBD2	.	TRBJ2-3
CASSPGQGLETQYF	TGCGCCAGCAGCCCCGGACAGGGTCTAGAGACCCAGTACTTC	TRBV5-1	TRBD1	.	TRBJ2-5
CASSLEAGTTYEQYF	TGCGCCAGCAGCTTGGAGGCGGGAACTACCTACGAGCAGTACTTC	TRBV5-1	.	once	TRBJ2-7
CASSQGNYNEQFF	TGTGCCAGCTCCCAGGGGAACTACAATGAGCAGTTCTTC	TRBV18	.	.	TRBJ2-1
CAWSPVYSGANGLTF	TGTGCCTGGAGTCCCGTCTACTCTGGGGCCAACGGCCTGACTTTC	TRBV30	.	.	TRBJ2-6
CASSPLLDQGISPLHF	TGTGCCAGCAGCCCCCTTCTAGACCAGGGAATTTCACCCCTCCACTTT	TRBV7-9	.	.	TRBJ1-6
CASSLFGETAEQFF	TGTGCCAGCAGCTTATTCGGGGAGACGGCGGAGCAGTTCTTC	TRBV7-6	.	.	TRBJ2-1
CASSVFSGEAYEQYF	TGTGCCAGCAGCGTGTTTTCCGGGGAAGCCTACGAGCAGTACTTC	TRBV6-1	.	.	TRBJ2-7
CASSLWQGDTGELFF	TGTGCCAGCAGTTTATGGCAAGGGGACACCGGGGAGCTGTTTTTT	TRBV27	.	.	TRBJ2-2
CATSRDVLSSYNEQFF	TGTGCCACCAGCAGAGATGTCCTAAGCTCCTACAATGAGCAGTTCTTC	TRBV15	.	.	TRBJ2-1
CASSPWTGGSTDTQYF	TGTGCCAGCAGCCCATGGACAGGAGGTAGCACAGATACGCAGTATTTT	TRBV27	TRBD1	.	TRBJ2-3
CATSRDWRQDGYTF	TGTGCCACCAGCAGAGATTGGAGGCAGGATGGCTACACCTTC	TRBV15	.	.	TRBJ1-2
CASSLEGGVVKTQYF	TGTGCCAGCAGCTTAGAGGGGGGGGTTGTGAAGACCCAGTACTTC	TRBV7-2	.	.	TRBJ2-5
CASSFPGQGFEAATRGDTQYF	TGTGCCAGCAGCTTTCCGGGACAGGGCTTTGAGGCGGCCACCCGAGGAGATACGCAGTATTTT	TRBV7-8	TRBD1	.	TRBJ2-3
CASRLAGGLQETQYF	TGTGCCTCTAGACTAGCGGGGGGCCTTCAAGAGACCCAGTACTTC	TRBV19	TRBD2	.	TRBJ2-5
CASSVAEGRGPGYTF	TGTGCCAGCAGCGTAGCTGAGGGAAGAGGGCCTGGCTACACCTTC	TRBV9	.	.	TRBJ1-2
CASSVVSGGGDTQYF	TGTGCCAGCAGCGTAGTGTCGGGAGGAGGGGATACGCAGTATTTT	TRBV9	TRBD2	.	TRBJ2-3
CASSEEGYNSPLHF	TGTGCCAGCAGTGAGGAGGGCTATAATTCACCCCTCCACTTT	TRBV28	.	.	TRBJ1-6
CATSIRTGVVGEKLFF	TGTGCCACCAGCATACGCACGGGGGTGGTAGGGGAAAAACTGTTTTTT	TRBV15	.	.	TRBJ1-4
CASSYSGGTGNTQYF	TGTGCCAGCAGTTATAGCGGGGGGACCGGAAATACGCAGTATTTT	TRBV27	TRBD2	.	TRBJ2-3
CATSRGLAGRSGANVLTF	TGTGCCACCAGCAGAGGACTAGCGGGTCGCTCTGGGGCCAACGTCCTGACTTTC	TRBV15	TRBD2	.	TRBJ2-6
CASSLGLAGVTGELFF	TGTGCCAGCAGTTTAGGACTAGCGGGGGTCACCGGGGAGCTGTTTTTT	TRBV27	TRBD2	.	TRBJ2-2
CASSLSSSGGFDEQYF	TGTGCCAGCAGTTTATCATCGTCGGGGGGGTTCGACGAGCAGTACTTC	TRBV27	TRBD2	.	TRBJ2-7
CASSQPDRGAFTEAFF	TGCGCCAGCAGCCAACCGGACAGAGGGGCCTTCACTGAAGCTTTCTTT	TRBV4-1	.	.	TRBJ1-1
CASADQGGTTQYF	TGTGCCAGCGCAGACCAGGGCGGGACGACCCAGTACTTC	TRBV11-2	.	.	TRBJ2-5
CASSGPPRENPPRINSQYF	TGTGCCAGCAGTGGCCCTCCTCGGGAGAACCCCCCACGGATAAACAGTCAGTACTTC	TRBV6-4	.	.	TRBJ2-4
CASSFLSGWDTEAFF	TGTGCCAGCAGTTTCTTGTCAGGGTGGGATACTGAAGCTTTCTTT	TRBV28	.	once	TRBJ1-1
CASSPRLKLAGLETQYF	TGTGCCAGCAGCCCTCGACTGAAACTAGCGGGGCTGGAGACCCAGTACTTC	TRBV27	TRBD2	once	TRBJ2-5
CASQVNEQFF	TGTGCCAGCCAGGTCAATGAGCAGTTCTTC	TRBV2	.	.	TRBJ2-1
CASSKEGAGGMVSGANVLTF	TGTGCCAGCAGCAAAGAGGGGGCAGGGGGTATGGTATCTGGGGCCAACGTCCTGACTTTC	TRBV21-1	.	.	TRBJ2-6
CASSFDREETQYF	TGTGCCAGCAGCTTCGACAGGGAAGAGACCCAGTACTTC	TRBV11-2	TRBD1	.	TRBJ2-5
CASSAGTGTLGPGELFF	TGTGCCAGCAGTGCAGGGACAGGGACCCTTGGACCCGGGGAGCTGTTTTTT	TRBV6-1	TRBD1	.	TRBJ2-2
CASSLGQGVYEQYF	TGTGCCAGCAGCTTGGGACAGGGGGTCTACGAGCAGTACTTC	TRBV5-5	TRBD1	.	TRBJ2-7